The following is a T cell receptor (beta chain) sequence with its context. The source of the sample is a study of blood T cells in healthy people across ages. Sample-barcoded 5' priming and a J-beta primer mix drove a second PCR of 7 to 11 cycles. TCRdb reanalysed the 5' RACE reads using MiXCR and keeps one entry per CDR3 protein. The sample has roughly 800,000 distinct CDR3 sequences, about 62% seen once. The CDR3 is 15 amino acids. With 5 bases removed from V and 2 bases from J, the gap between germline ends came to 14 bases. Germline CDR1 MNHEY, CDR2 SMNVEV (reference sequence). The chain joins TRBV27 to TRBJ2-3; TRBD1 might be the D (5 bases). This sequence originates from a man aged 30 to 45 in good health. Sample: blood. CDR3 DNA sequence: TGTGCCAGCAGTAACCTTAGGGGTAACACAGATACGCAGTATTTT. Translation: CASSNLRGNTDTQYF.